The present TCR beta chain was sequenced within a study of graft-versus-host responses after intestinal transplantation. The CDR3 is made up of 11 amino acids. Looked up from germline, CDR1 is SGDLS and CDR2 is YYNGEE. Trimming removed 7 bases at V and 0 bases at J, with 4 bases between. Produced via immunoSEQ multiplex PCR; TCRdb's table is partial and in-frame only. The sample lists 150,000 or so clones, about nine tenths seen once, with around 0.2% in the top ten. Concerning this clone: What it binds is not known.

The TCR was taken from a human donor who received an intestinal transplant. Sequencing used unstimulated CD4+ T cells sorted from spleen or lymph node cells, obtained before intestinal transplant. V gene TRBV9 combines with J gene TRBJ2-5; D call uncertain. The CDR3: CASGNQETQYF. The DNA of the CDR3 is TGTGCCAGCGGCAACCAAGAGACCCAGTACTTC.